This TCR beta chain originates from a study of cytomegalovirus exposure and HLA in healthy donors. Background on the study: An earlier analysis identified 120 million or so unique TCR beta sequences in 150 million to 200 million T cells. Study results and limitations: A later analysis linked a missense variant in DCLRE1C to the trimming of TCR beta V and J genes. Only CMV serostatus was available as immune exposure information.

This CDR3 has 16 residues. V trimming: 7 bases; J trimming: 4 bases; junction bases outside the gene matches: 17. Germline CDR1 and CDR2: SQVTM and ANQGSEA. This clone has only one observation. What it binds is unknown. PCR employed 60 Vbeta and 13 Jbeta primers. The method was immunoSEQ multiplex PCR; TCRdb's version includes in-frame clones alone and lacks a portion of them. Of roughly 60,000 clones in the sample, 75% to 85% were seen once. The material sequenced was PBMCs. The V gene is TRBV29-1, the J gene TRBJ1-2; TRBD1 matches at 8 bases. This TCR came from a female donor in good health and CMV-seronegative. The CDR3 loop reads CSAYGAGGPTSYGYTF. CDR3 bases: TGCAGCGCATACGGGGCAGGGGGCCCTACGAGCTATGGCTACACCTTC.